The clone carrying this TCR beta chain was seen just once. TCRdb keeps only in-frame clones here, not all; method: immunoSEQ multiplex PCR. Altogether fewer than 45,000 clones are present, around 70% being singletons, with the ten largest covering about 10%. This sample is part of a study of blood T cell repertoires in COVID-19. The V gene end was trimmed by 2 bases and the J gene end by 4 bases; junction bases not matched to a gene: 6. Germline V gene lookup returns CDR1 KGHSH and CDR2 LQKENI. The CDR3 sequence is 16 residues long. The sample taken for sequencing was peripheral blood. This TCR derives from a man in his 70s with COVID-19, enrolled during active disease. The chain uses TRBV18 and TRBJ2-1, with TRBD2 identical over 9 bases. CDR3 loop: CASSPLGTSTYNEQFF. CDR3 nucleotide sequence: TGTGCCAGCTCACCATTAGGGACTAGCACATACAATGAGCAGTTCTTC.